The rows below give T cell receptor beta chains drawn from one sample of a study of shared clonotypes between healthy human individuals. Sequencing was performed with immunoSEQ multiplex PCR; in TCRdb, only in-frame clones are kept and a portion is missing. The repertoire holds approximately 2,300,000 clones, with about 90% as singletons. Input material: naive CD4+ T cells from PBMCs. These receptors were collected from a man younger than 30 in good health. Some clones in this sample may be carry-over from other donors' samples. CDR3s include the opening cysteine and the closing phenylalanine or tryptophan. The D gene is left open where the match is weak. Rows may omit the clone size; those that give it use once, few, many or a size class.

V,D,J,size,CDR3,DNA
TRBV5-4,TRBD1,TRBJ1-2,-,CASSFPGQGPHGYTF,TGTGCCAGCAGCTTCCCGGGACAGGGGCCCCATGGCTACACCTTC
TRBV2,TRBD1,TRBJ2-4,-,CASSDYQGAGGQDF,TGTGCCAGCAGTGATTATCAGGGGGCCGGGGGTCAAGACTTC
TRBV28,TRBD1,TRBJ2-5,-,CASSGWDRSYQETQYF,TGTGCCAGCAGCGGGTGGGACAGATCGTACCAAGAGACCCAGTACTTC
TRBV28,-,TRBJ2-3,-,CASSSGSLSATDTQYF,TGTGCCAGCAGTTCCGGCTCTCTGTCGGCCACAGATACGCAGTATTTT
TRBV18,TRBD1,TRBJ1-2,once,CASSLDRGIYGYTF,TGTGCCAGCTCACTGGACAGGGGGATCTATGGCTACACCTTC
TRBV18,TRBD2,TRBJ2-7,-,CASSRRTSEKYEQYF,TGTGCCAGCTCACGACGGACTAGCGAGAAATACGAGCAGTACTTC
TRBV7-3,-,TRBJ2-6,-,CASRSVSGANVLTF,TGTGCCAGCAGGTCGGTCTCTGGGGCCAACGTCCTGACTTTC
TRBV28,-,TRBJ2-7,-,CASTRGGTAGTYEQYF,TGTGCCAGCACCCGGGGTGGGACAGCGGGGACCTACGAGCAGTACTTC
TRBV6-5,-,TRBJ1-2,-,CASSDFGYTF,TGTGCCAGCAGTGATTTTGGCTACACCTTC
TRBV19,-,TRBJ2-5,once,CASSIVAGSETQYF,TGTGCCAGTAGTATCGTGGCAGGGTCAGAGACCCAGTACTTC
TRBV4-1,-,TRBJ2-3,-,CASSQDRSTDTQYF,TGCGCCAGCAGCCAAGATCGGTCAACAGATACGCAGTATTTT
TRBV7-2,TRBD2,TRBJ2-7,-,CASRPNSGRGYEQYF,TGTGCCAGCAGACCTAATAGCGGGAGGGGCTACGAGCAGTACTTC
TRBV5-1,TRBD2,TRBJ2-3,-,CASSLEGASGTTSTDTQYF,TGCGCCAGCAGCTTGGAGGGGGCTAGCGGGACTACTAGCACAGATACGCAGTATTTT
TRBV29-1,-,TRBJ1-5,many,CSVEDREVCNQPQHF,TGCAGCGTTGAAGATCGCGAGGTCTGCAATCAGCCCCAGCATTTT
TRBV7-2,-,TRBJ2-1,-,CASSLAVYNEQFF,TGTGCCAGCAGCTTAGCGGTCTACAATGAGCAGTTCTTC
TRBV25-1,TRBD2,TRBJ2-3,-,CASSEGQREVADTQYF,TGTGCCAGCAGTGAGGGGCAGCGGGAGGTCGCAGATACGCAGTATTTT